This T cell receptor (beta chain) was found in a study of identical twins. Germline CDR1 reads SGHTA; CDR2 reads FQGNSA. V was clipped by 5 bases and J by 2 bases, with 13 bases between them. This CDR3 is built from 14 residues. This clonotype has at least ten counts. No antigen is known for it. TCRdb independently ran MiXCR on the 5' RACE reads; one entry per CDR3 protein. The table lists fewer than 450,000 distinct CDR3 sequences, around 9.7% of them singletons, with approximately 9.3% in the top ten. Overall study results and limits: Cord blood beta clonotypes that were abundant carried fewer insertions, and memory repertoires showed no such trend. Beta out-of-frame sequences showed weaker excess sharing between twins.

All donors were healthy, and all were Caucasian. The receptor was derived from a woman aged 45-59 years in good health. The specimen was naive T cells sorted from blood. The chain combines TRBV7-2 with TRBJ2-7; no clear D gene. For the CDR3, the DNA is TGTGCCAGCAGCAAACCGGGTTTACCCTACGAGCAGTACTTC. Protein product: CASSKPGLPYEQYF.